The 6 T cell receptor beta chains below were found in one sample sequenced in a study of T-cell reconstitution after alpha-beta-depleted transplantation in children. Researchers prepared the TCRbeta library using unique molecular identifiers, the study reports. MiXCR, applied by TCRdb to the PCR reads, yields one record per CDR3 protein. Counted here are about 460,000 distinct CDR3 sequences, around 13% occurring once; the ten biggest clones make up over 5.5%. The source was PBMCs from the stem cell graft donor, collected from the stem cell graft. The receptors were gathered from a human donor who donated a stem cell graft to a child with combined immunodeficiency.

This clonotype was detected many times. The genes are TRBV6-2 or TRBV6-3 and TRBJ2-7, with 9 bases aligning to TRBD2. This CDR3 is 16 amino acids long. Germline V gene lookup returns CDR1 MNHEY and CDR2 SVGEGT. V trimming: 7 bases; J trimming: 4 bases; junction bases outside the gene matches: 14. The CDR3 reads CASTQLYSGRRYEQYF. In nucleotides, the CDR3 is TGTGCCAGCACCCAGCTCTATAGCGGGAGAAGATACGAGCAGTACTTC.

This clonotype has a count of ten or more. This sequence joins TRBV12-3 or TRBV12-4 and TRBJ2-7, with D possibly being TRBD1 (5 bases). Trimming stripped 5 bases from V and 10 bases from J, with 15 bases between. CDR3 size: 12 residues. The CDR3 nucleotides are TGTGCCAGCAGTAAACCCCAGGGAAGTCAGTACTTC. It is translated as CASSKPQGSQYF.

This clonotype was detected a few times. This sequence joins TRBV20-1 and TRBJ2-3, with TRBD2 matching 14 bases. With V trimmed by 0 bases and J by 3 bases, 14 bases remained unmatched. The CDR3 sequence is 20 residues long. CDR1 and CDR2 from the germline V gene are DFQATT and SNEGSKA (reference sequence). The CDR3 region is CSARDFLGTSGSLTTDTQYF. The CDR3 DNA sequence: TGCAGTGCTAGAGATTTCTTGGGGACTAGCGGGAGCCTTACTACAGATACGCAGTATTTT.

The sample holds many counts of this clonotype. This chain's CDR3 is CAIRSGTPFPVYEQYF. In DNA, the CDR3 is TGTGCCATCAGATCCGGGACTCCCTTCCCCGTCTACGAGCAGTACTTC. The chain employs TRBV10-3 and TRBJ2-7, with D perhaps TRBD2 (6 bases). From germline, CDR1 is ENHRY and CDR2 SYGVKD. The CDR3 loop spans 16 amino acids. Trimming cost V 6 bases and J 3 bases, with 21 bases left between them.

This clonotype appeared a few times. The CDR3 region is CASSQGGSLESEQFF. The CDR3 DNA reads TGCGCCAGCAGCCAAGGCGGGAGCCTCGAGAGTGAGCAGTTCTTC. The genes are TRBV4-1 and TRBJ2-1; 7 bases are shared with TRBD2. The CDR3 covers 15 residues. CDR1 and CDR2 (germline): MGHRA, YSYEKL. Trimming removed 1 base from V and 9 bases from J; junction bases left unmatched: 9.

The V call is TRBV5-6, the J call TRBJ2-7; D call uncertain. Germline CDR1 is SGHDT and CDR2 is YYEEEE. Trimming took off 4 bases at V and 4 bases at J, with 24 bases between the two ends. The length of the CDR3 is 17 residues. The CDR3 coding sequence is TGTGCCAGCAGCGTAATACCCGGACGGACGATTTTTTACGAGCAGTACTTC. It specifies CASSVIPGRTIFYEQYF.